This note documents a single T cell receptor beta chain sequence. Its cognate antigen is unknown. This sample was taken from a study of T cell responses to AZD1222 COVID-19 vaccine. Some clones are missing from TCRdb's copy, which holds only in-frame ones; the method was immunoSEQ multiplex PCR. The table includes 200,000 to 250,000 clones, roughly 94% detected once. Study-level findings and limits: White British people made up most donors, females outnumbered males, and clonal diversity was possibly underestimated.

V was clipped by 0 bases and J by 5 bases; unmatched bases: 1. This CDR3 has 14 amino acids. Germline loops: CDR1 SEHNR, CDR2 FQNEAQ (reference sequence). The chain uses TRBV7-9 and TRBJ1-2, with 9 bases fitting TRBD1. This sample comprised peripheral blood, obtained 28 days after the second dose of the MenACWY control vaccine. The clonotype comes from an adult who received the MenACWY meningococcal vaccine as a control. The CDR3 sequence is CASSLAGTGYGYTF. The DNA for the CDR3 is TGTGCCAGCAGCTTAGCGGGGACAGGGTATGGCTACACCTTC.